The 10 T cell receptor beta chains below were found in one sample sequenced in a study of T cells in Graves' hyperthyroidism and ophthalmopathy. The investigators amplified TCR beta CDR3 regions from RNA transcripts. HTBI primers drove first-round RT-PCR of the TCR CDR3. MiXCR was run by TCRdb on the multiplex PCR reads, yielding one entry per CDR3 protein. This table holds approximately 520,000 distinct CDR3 sequences, less than 25% found once. Material for sequencing was blood. Receptors were obtained from a man younger than 30 with Graves' hyperthyroidism.

The chain employs TRBV29-1 and TRBJ2-7; D is possibly TRBD1 (6 bases). This CDR3 contains 14 residues. Trimming shortened V by 3 bases and J by 4 bases, and 16 bases separated the two germline ends. Germline values: CDR1 SQVTM, CDR2 ANQGSEA. As DNA, the CDR3 is TGCAGCGTTGACGTATGGCAGGGGAAATACGAGCAGTACTTC. Translated, it gives CSVDVWQGKYEQYF.

This clonotype was seen repeatedly, ten times or more. The chain recombines TRBV20-1 with TRBJ2-5; 7 nucleotides align to TRBD2. Unmatched junction bases numbered 17, after V lost 6 bases and J lost 7 bases. CDR1 DFQATT and CDR2 SNEGSKA come from the germline V gene (reference sequence). This CDR3 is 15 amino acids long. CDR3: CSARHIGGTRGTQYF. The CDR3 nucleotides read TGCAGTGCCCGTCACATCGGGGGGACGAGGGGGACCCAGTACTTC.

This chain joins TRBV10-1 and TRBJ1-5, with unresolved D. Germline assignment: CDR1 WNHNN and CDR2 SYGVQD (reference sequence). Trimming pared 2 bases from V and 1 base from J, leaving 9 bases between. CDR3 size: 15 residues. The chain's CDR3 is CASSEQEISNQPQHF. The CDR3 DNA reads TGCGCCAGCAGTGAGCAGGAGATAAGCAATCAGCCCCAGCATTTT.

Remarks on this clonotype: A read error may explain this, as a much larger clone is one base away. The chain is built from TRBV11-2 and TRBJ2-7; the D call may be TRBD1 or TRBD2 (5 bases each). This CDR3 comprises 17 residues. V was clipped by 4 bases and J by 8 bases, with 27 bases between them. Germline V gene lookup returns CDR1 SGHAT and CDR2 FQNNGV. The CDR3 sequence: CASSSPRIGGRGPKQYF. CDR3 DNA: TGTGCCAGCAGCTCTCCTAGGATTGGGGGAAGGGGACCCAAGCAGTACTTC.

Ten or more counts support this clonotype. The rearrangement links TRBV6-5 to TRBJ2-2; a weak D match, TRBD1 (6 bases). The V and J ends lost 4 bases and 1 base respectively, with 10 bases between them. The CDR3 totals 15 residues. The germline CDR1 and CDR2 sequences are MNHEY and SVGAGI. The CDR3 loop is CASSFETGNTGELFF. The CDR3 region has the DNA TGTGCCAGCAGTTTTGAGACAGGGAACACCGGGGAGCTGTTTTTT.

In its sample, this clonotype was seen many times. The chain is built from TRBV24-1 and TRBJ1-2, with D tentatively TRBD1 (6 bases). The V and J ends lost 7 bases and 3 bases respectively, with 14 bases between them. The V gene's germline CDR1 is KGHDR and CDR2 SFDVKD. The CDR3 totals 14 residues. The CDR3 spells CATSPSTGYYGYTF. The CDR3 bases are TGTGCCACCAGCCCCTCGACAGGATACTATGGCTACACCTTC.

This clonotype was observed at least ten times. The V gene is TRBV12-3 or TRBV12-4, the J gene TRBJ1-3; the D is unclear. V was shortened by 7 bases and J by 0 bases, with 13 bases between the two germline ends. The CDR3 has 15 residues. The CDR3 region is CASTPSGYSGNTIYF. As DNA, the CDR3 is TGTGCCAGCACCCCCTCGGGTTACTCTGGAAACACCATATATTTT.

The V gene is TRBV28, the J gene TRBJ2-7; D might be TRBD1 (5 bases). V dropped 9 bases and J dropped 3 bases, with 18 bases sitting between them. CDR3 size: 14 residues. Germline V lookup: CDR1 MDHEN, CDR2 SYDVKM. This chain's CDR3 is CASIERRGGYEQYF. The CDR3 nucleotides are TGTGCCAGTATAGAAAGAAGGGGCGGCTACGAGCAGTACTTC. The complete variable domain, with remaining parts taken from reference TRBV28 and TRBJ2-7, reads DVKVTQSSRYLVKRTGEKVFLECVQDMDHENMFWYRQDPGLGLRLIYFSYDVKMKEKGDIPEGYSVSREKKERFSLILESASTNQTSMYLCASIERRGGYEQYFGPGTRLTVT.

This clonotype occurred many times. The chain employs TRBV24-1 and TRBJ1-1, with D uncertain. Germline V CDR1 and CDR2: KGHDR, SFDVKD. CDR3 size: 12 residues. With 9 bases removed from V and 4 bases from J, the gap between germline ends came to 11 bases. The DNA of the CDR3 is TGTGCCACCCGCGGAAGTGGCACTGAAGCTTTCTTT. Translation gives CATRGSGTEAFF.

This clonotype turned up a few times. This sequence joins TRBV7-2 and TRBJ2-7, with a weak D call TRBD2 (5 bases). Germline V gene lookup returns CDR1 SGHTA and CDR2 FQGNSA. Trimming removed 0 bases from V and 1 base from J, with 10 bases in between. This CDR3 comprises 15 residues. The CDR3: CASSLAGGRSYEQYF. CDR3 in DNA: TGTGCCAGCAGCTTAGCTGGAGGCAGGTCCTACGAGCAGTACTTC. The full variable domain, completed using reference TRBV7-2 and TRBJ2-7, is GAGVSQSPSNKVTEKGKDVELRCDPISGHTALYWYRQSLGQGLEFLIYFQGNSAPDKSGLPSDRFSAERTGGSVSTLTIQRTQQEDSAVYLCASSLAGGRSYEQYFGPGTRLTVT.